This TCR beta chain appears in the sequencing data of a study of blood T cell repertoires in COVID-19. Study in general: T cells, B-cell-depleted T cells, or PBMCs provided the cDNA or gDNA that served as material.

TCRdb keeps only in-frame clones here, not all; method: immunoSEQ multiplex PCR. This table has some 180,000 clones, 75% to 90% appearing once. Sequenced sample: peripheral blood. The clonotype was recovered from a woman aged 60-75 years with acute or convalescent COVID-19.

CDR3 in amino acids: CASSLTGFTSGNTIYF. For the CDR3, the DNA is TGTGCCAGCAGCCTTACAGGGTTTACCTCTGGAAACACCATATATTTT. The chain uses TRBV2 and TRBJ1-3, with a possible D match to TRBD1 (6 bases). Looked up from germline, CDR1 is SNHLY and CDR2 is FYNNEI. CDR3 length: 16 amino acids. Trimming removed 6 bases from V and 0 bases from J, with 15 bases in between.